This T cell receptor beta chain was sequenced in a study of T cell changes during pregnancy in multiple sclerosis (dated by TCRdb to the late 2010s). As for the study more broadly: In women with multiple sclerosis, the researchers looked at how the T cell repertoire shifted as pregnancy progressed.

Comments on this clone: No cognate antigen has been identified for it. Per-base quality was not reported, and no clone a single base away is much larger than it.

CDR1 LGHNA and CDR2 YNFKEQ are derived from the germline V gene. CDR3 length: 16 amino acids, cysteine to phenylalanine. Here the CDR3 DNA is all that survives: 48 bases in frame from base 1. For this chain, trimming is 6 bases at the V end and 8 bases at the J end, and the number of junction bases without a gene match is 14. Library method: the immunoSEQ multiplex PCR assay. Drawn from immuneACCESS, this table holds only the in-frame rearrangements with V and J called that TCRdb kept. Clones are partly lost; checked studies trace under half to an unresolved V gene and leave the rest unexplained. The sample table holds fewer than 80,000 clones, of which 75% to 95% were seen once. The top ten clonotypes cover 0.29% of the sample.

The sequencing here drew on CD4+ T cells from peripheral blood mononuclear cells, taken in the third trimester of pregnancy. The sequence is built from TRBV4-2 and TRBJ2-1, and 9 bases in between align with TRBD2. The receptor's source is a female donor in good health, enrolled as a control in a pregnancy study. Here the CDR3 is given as CASSYSAQRGADEQFF. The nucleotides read TGTGCCAGCAGTTATAGCGCCCAGCGGGGGGCCGATGAGCAGTTCTTC.